A single sample gave rise to the 31 T cell receptor beta chains below, sequenced in a study of T-cell reconstitution after alpha-beta-depleted transplantation in children. Unique molecular identifiers were used in preparing the TCRbeta library. TCRdb redid the calling of the PCR reads with MiXCR, one entry per CDR3 protein. This table holds roughly 790,000 distinct CDR3 sequences, roughly 16% found once. The sample here was PBMCs, mostly from graft donor cells, taken 360 days after TCRalphabeta/CD19-depleted stem cell transplant. The receptors were sampled from a male patient younger than 18 who had a stem cell transplant for acute lymphoblastic leukemia, so the T cells may come from the graft donor.

V is TRBV6-1 and J is TRBJ1-5, with D possibly being TRBD1 (5 bases). The germline V gene encodes CDR1 MNHNS and CDR2 SASEGT. Deletions cut 11 bases from V and 2 bases from J, with 19 bases between. The CDR3 is 15 amino acids. The CDR3 coding sequence is TGTGCCGTGCAGGGAGGGTCCGGGGGCAATCAGCCCCAGCATTTT. Encoded protein: CAVQGGSGGNQPQHF.

The V gene is TRBV20-1, the J gene TRBJ2-1, with TRBD2 identical over 8 bases. Germline values: CDR1 DFQATT, CDR2 SNEGSKA (reference sequence). This CDR3 region has 16 residues. J lost 0 bases, V lost 6 bases, and 10 bases had no gene match. The CDR3: CSASGSGTSSYNEQFF. CDR3 bases: TGCAGTGCCTCTGGATCCGGGACTAGCTCCTACAATGAGCAGTTCTTC.

The chain carries TRBV20-1 and TRBJ2-1; 11 bases are shared with TRBD2. The CDR3 runs 15 residues. The germline CDR1 and CDR2 sequences are DFQATT and SNEGSKA (reference sequence). The ends lost 5 bases at V and 6 bases at J; junction bases unmatched: 9. DNA for the CDR3: TGCAGTGCTGACCTTAGCGGGAGGGCCCTCAATGAGCAGTTCTTC. This sequence encodes CSADLSGRALNEQFF.

This clonotype appeared a few times. The chain uses TRBV20-1 and TRBJ2-5; 10 bases are shared with TRBD2. V dropped 6 bases and J dropped 7; count of bases not matched to a gene: 11. The germline V gene encodes CDR1 DFQATT and CDR2 SNEGSKA (reference sequence). This CDR3 contains 14 residues. The CDR3 nucleotides read TGCAGTGCCCGTCTAGCGGGAGAAGGAGGGACCCAGTACTTC. This sequence encodes CSARLAGEGGTQYF.

A few counts support this clonotype. V and J are TRBV5-1 and TRBJ2-1; TRBD1 might be the D (6 bases). Germline V lookup: CDR1 SGHRS, CDR2 YFSETQ. The CDR3 is 16 amino acids. The germline V and J ends were trimmed by 1 base and 8 bases, with 19 bases remaining between them. CDR3 in DNA: TGCGCCAGCAGCTTGAACCCCACAGGGTTTCAAGATGAGCAGTTCTTC. Translating it yields CASSLNPTGFQDEQFF.

The J gene is TRBJ2-1, the V gene TRBV30; 15 bases fit TRBD2. The CDR3 extends over 15 amino acids. Germline lookup yields CDR1 GTSNPN and CDR2 SVGIG (reference sequence). With V trimmed by 3 bases and J by 7 bases, 4 bases remained unmatched. The CDR3 loop is CAWSPGLAGGNEQFF. The CDR3 nucleotides read TGTGCCTGGAGCCCGGGACTAGCGGGAGGTAATGAGCAGTTCTTC.

The table lists this clonotype with many counts. This rearrangement joins TRBV7-6 to TRBJ1-5, with no clear D. This CDR3 has 15 residues. The germline CDR1 and CDR2 sequences are SGHVS and FNYEAQ. The ends were cut back, 5 bases at V and 2 bases at J, with 13 bases in the middle. CDR3 amino acids: CASSPLGWGNQPQHF. CDR3 in DNA: TGTGCCAGCAGCCCCCTTGGTTGGGGCAATCAGCCCCAGCATTTT.

The sample holds a few counts of this clonotype. V and J are TRBV3-1 and TRBJ2-1; D tentatively fits TRBD1 or TRBD2 (5 bases each). This CDR3 is built from 16 residues. The germline gives CDR1 LGHDT, CDR2 YNNKEL (reference sequence). Deletions cut 0 bases from V and 8 bases from J, with 17 bases between. CDR3 nucleotides: TGTGCCAGCAGCCAAGATCGGGGCCCTCGTGTCGATGAGCAGTTCTTC. This gives the protein CASSQDRGPRVDEQFF.

The chain links TRBV7-9 to TRBJ2-3; D is ambiguous. V shed 1 base and J shed 3 bases, with 11 bases lying between them. The germline V gene encodes CDR1 SEHNR and CDR2 FQNEAQ (reference sequence). The CDR3 contains 15 residues. The CDR3 nucleotides read TGTGCCAGCAGCTTAGAAGGGCTGTGGACAGATACGCAGTATTTT. It specifies CASSLEGLWTDTQYF.

In this sample, this clonotype turned up a few times. The chain uses TRBV4-3 and TRBJ2-2, with 9 positions matching TRBD1. The CDR3 consists of 16 residues. Germline lookup yields CDR1 LGHNA and CDR2 YSLEER. The ends lost 5 bases at V and 6 bases at J; junction bases unmatched: 10. DNA for the CDR3: TGCGCCAGCAGCTCTGACAGGGGGATAATCGCCGGGGAGCTGTTTTTT. This sequence encodes CASSSDRGIIAGELFF.

The genes are TRBV6-6 and TRBJ1-1; 7 positions agree with TRBD1. From germline, CDR1 is MNHNY and CDR2 SVGAGI (reference sequence). With 6 bases clipped from V and 7 bases from J, the junction kept 2 bases outside the gene matches. CDR3 length: 11 residues. CDR3 sequence: CASRRQGEAFF. The DNA of the CDR3 is TGTGCCAGCAGACGACAGGGTGAAGCTTTCTTT.

The chain links TRBV4-2 to TRBJ2-5; 12 bases align to TRBD2. The germline V gene encodes CDR1 LGHNA and CDR2 YNFKEQ. Trimming at V came to 0 bases and at J to 5 bases, leaving 4 bases not matched to a gene. This CDR3 has 16 amino acids. CDR3 sequence (DNA): TGTGCCAGCAGCCAAGACGCTAGCGGGAGGGCGGAGACCCAGTACTTC. Protein: CASSQDASGRAETQYF.

In this sample, this clonotype turned up a few times. The gene calls are TRBV7-6 and TRBJ2-7; 11 nucleotides match TRBD2. The CDR3 runs 18 residues. The germline V gene has CDR1 SGHVS and CDR2 FNYEAQ. The ends lost 3 bases at V and 4 bases at J; junction bases unmatched: 14. The DNA of the CDR3 is TGTGCCAGCAGCTTGTCCCTAGCGGGAGGACAGTTCCCATACGAGCAGTACTTC. This encodes CASSLSLAGGQFPYEQYF.

This chain uses TRBV12-3 or TRBV12-4 with TRBJ2-1; TRBD2 matches at 10 bases. The CDR3 covers 19 residues. J gave up 4 bases and V 3 bases, and 15 bases lay outside the gene matches. CDR3 sequence (DNA): TGTGCCAGCAGTTTGGGATTGAGGTACTCTAGCGGGAGATACAATGAGCAGTTCTTC. Protein sequence: CASSLGLRYSSGRYNEQFF.

This clonotype has at least ten counts. This rearrangement joins TRBV29-1 to TRBJ1-2, with D hard to call. Trimming left V 6 bases short and J 2 bases short, with 13 bases between. Germline assignment: CDR1 SQVTM and CDR2 ANQGSEA. The CDR3 runs 13 residues. In DNA, the CDR3 is TGCAGCGTGGGCCTACTGGAGAACTATGGCTACACCTTC. This gives the protein CSVGLLENYGYTF.

This clonotype was picked up a small number of times. V gene TRBV12-3 or TRBV12-4 combines with J gene TRBJ2-7; tentative D call: TRBD1 (5 bases). V lost 2 bases to trimming and J lost 5 bases, with 19 bases between them. This CDR3 contains 16 residues. In nucleotides, the CDR3 is TGTGCCAGCAGTTTACCAGGGCCAGGATCAACCCACGAGCAGTACTTC. Translating it yields CASSLPGPGSTHEQYF.

This clonotype was counted between two and nine times. The chain has TRBV27 and TRBJ2-1; 7 bases are a match to TRBD2. Germline V gene sequence: CDR1 MNHEY, CDR2 SMNVEV (reference sequence). The CDR3 contains 14 residues. The ends lost 1 base at V and 8 bases at J; junction bases unmatched: 5. This CDR3 reads CASSLFAGVDEQFF. CDR3 in DNA: TGTGCCAGCAGTTTATTTGCGGGAGTCGATGAGCAGTTCTTC.

This clonotype came up many times. The chain joins TRBV6-2 or TRBV6-3 to TRBJ2-2; 7 bases are a match to TRBD1. Germline CDR1 MNHEY, CDR2 SVGEGT. The CDR3 is 15 residues long. After removal of 6 bases from V and 3 bases from J, the junction contained 7 bases not matched to a gene. In DNA form, the CDR3 reads TGTGCCAGCAGCCCGGACAGGCCCTACACCGGGGAGCTGTTTTTT. Amino acids: CASSPDRPYTGELFF.

The chain carries TRBV2 and TRBJ1-5, with 10 positions matching TRBD1. The CDR3 sequence is 15 residues long. The J segment lost 7 bases and the V segment lost 9 bases, leaving 12 bases of the junction unmatched. CDR1 is SNHLY, CDR2 FYNNEI, per germline. CDR3 coding DNA: TGTGCCAGTGGGGAGGGACAGGGGCCGAGACAGCCCCAGCATTTT. It specifies CASGEGQGPRQPQHF.

The chain joins TRBV6-2 or TRBV6-3 to TRBJ2-1, with 15 bases fitting TRBD2. CDR1 is MNHEY and CDR2 is SVGEGT in the germline V gene. V was pared by 5 bases and J by 5 bases, with 19 bases of the junction left unmatched. This CDR3 comprises 21 residues. The CDR3 loop is CASSRYGVGLAGGPGHNEQFF. CDR3 sequence (DNA): TGTGCCAGCAGTCGGTATGGGGTAGGACTAGCGGGAGGGCCTGGTCACAATGAGCAGTTCTTC.

This clonotype was seen only a few times. The chain is built from TRBV4-1 and TRBJ2-5; TRBD2 is a possible D gene (6 bases). The CDR3 is 16 amino acids. V was pared by 1 base and J by 5 bases, with 17 bases between. Looked up from germline, CDR1 is MGHRA and CDR2 is YSYEKL. CDR3 amino acids: CASSQALATRHETQYF. The DNA for the CDR3 is TGCGCCAGCAGCCAAGCCCTAGCGACGCGGCACGAGACCCAGTACTTC.

This clonotype was seen only a few times. The chain's CDR3 is CASSEGLFRYEQYF. CDR3 bases: TGTGCCAGCAGCGAGGGGCTGTTCCGCTACGAGCAGTACTTC. This chain connects TRBV5-6 to TRBJ2-7, with D perhaps matching TRBD1 or TRBD2 (5 bases each). Per the germline V gene, CDR1 is SGHDT and CDR2 is YYEEEE. CDR3 length equals 14 residues. V lost 4 bases and J 3 bases, leaving 14 bases between the germline ends.

The chain carries TRBV2 and TRBJ2-7; D may be TRBD1 or TRBD2 (5 bases each). This CDR3 is built from 15 residues. Trimming pared 4 bases from V and 5 bases from J, leaving 18 bases between. From germline, CDR1 is SNHLY and CDR2 FYNNEI. CDR3 DNA sequence: TGTGCCAGCAGTGGCCCCCCAGGGACGGGAAACGAGCAGTACTTC. It specifies CASSGPPGTGNEQYF.

The V call is TRBV18, the J call TRBJ1-5, with 9 bases lining up with TRBD1. The CDR3 spans 16 residues. V lost 1 base to trimming and J lost 3 bases; unmatched junction nucleotides: 4. Germline V lookup: CDR1 KGHSH, CDR2 LQKENI. CDR3 DNA sequence: TGTGCCAGCTCACCACTAGGGACAGGGCCCAATCAGCCCCAGCATTTT. Translation gives CASSPLGTGPNQPQHF. The full variable domain, in which reference TRBV18 and TRBJ1-5 provide the parts outside the CDR3, is NAGVMQNPRHLVRRRGQEARLRCSPMKGHSHVYWYRQLPEEGLKFMVYLQKENIIDESGMPKERFSAEFPKEGPSILRIQQVVRGDSAAYFCASSPLGTGPNQPQHFGDGTRLSIL.

This clonotype was seen only a few times. The J gene is TRBJ1-4, the V gene TRBV18; D is perhaps TRBD1 (5 bases). The J call is uncertain, as TRBJ2-2 better fits the DNA end. The germline V gene encodes CDR1 KGHSH and CDR2 LQKENI. The CDR3 covers 12 residues. The CDR3 loop is CASSPHGQELFF. CDR3 sequence (DNA): TGTGCCAGCTCACCACACGGACAGGAGCTGTTTTTT.

The gene calls are TRBV10-3 and TRBJ1-1; D is possibly TRBD1 (6 bases). This CDR3 spans 14 amino acids. Germline CDR1 is ENHRY and CDR2 is SYGVKD. V was trimmed by 10 bases and J by 3 bases, leaving 18 bases between them. In DNA, the CDR3 is TGTGCCAGCGGTCCACAGGGAACGGACACTGAAGCTTTCTTT. Residues: CASGPQGTDTEAFF.

This clonotype has at least ten counts. The rearrangement uses TRBV4-1 and TRBJ2-3, with no clear D. V was trimmed by 3 bases and J by 0 bases, leaving 13 bases between them. This CDR3 is built from 16 residues. Germline CDR1 and CDR2: MGHRA and YSYEKL. CDR3 in DNA: TGCGCCAGCAGCCAGGGGAACCGTAAGAGCACAGATACGCAGTATTTT. Amino acid sequence: CASSQGNRKSTDTQYF.

This chain uses TRBV2 with TRBJ2-6; no clear D. The V end lost 6 bases, the J end lost 2 bases, and 17 bases lay between the germline ends. There are 17 residues in the CDR3. The germline V gene has CDR1 SNHLY and CDR2 FYNNEI. DNA for the CDR3: TGTGCCAGCAGCGCCTCTTTTACAGCGCCTGGGGCCAACGTCCTGACTTTC. Protein product: CASSASFTAPGANVLTF. The whole variable domain, remainder taken from reference TRBV2 and TRBJ2-6, is EPEVTQTPSHQVTQMGQEVILRCVPISNHLYFYWYRQILGQKVEFLVSFYNNEISEKSEIFDDQFSVERPDGSNFTLKIRSTKLEDSAMYFCASSASFTAPGANVLTFGAGSRLTVL.

This clonotype has just a few counts. This chain joins TRBV7-9 and TRBJ2-7; D may be TRBD1 or TRBD2 (5 bases each). The CDR3 contains 16 residues. Germline V lookup: CDR1 SEHNR, CDR2 FQNEAQ (reference sequence). The germline V and J ends were trimmed by 3 bases and 2 bases, with 17 bases remaining between them. The CDR3 bases are TGTGCCAGCAGCTTTTTCACGGGACCAACCCCCTACGAGCAGTACTTC. This encodes CASSFFTGPTPYEQYF. Full variable domain (rest looked up from reference TRBV7-9 and TRBJ2-7): DTGVSQNPRHKITKRGQNVTFRCDPISEHNRLYWYRQTLGQGPEFLTYFQNEAQLEKSRLLSDRFSAERPKGSFSTLEIQRTEQGDSAMYLCASSFFTGPTPYEQYFGPGTRLTVT.

This clonotype was observed a few times. The V gene is TRBV7-9, the J gene TRBJ1-2; D remains unclear. The CDR3 extends over 11 amino acids. Trimming removed 8 bases at V and 7 bases at J, with 11 bases between. Germline V gene data show CDR1 as SEHNR and CDR2 as FQNEAQ (reference sequence). The CDR3 protein is CASYTASGYTF. In nucleotides, the CDR3 is TGTGCCAGCTACACGGCCAGTGGCTACACCTTC.

The chain carries TRBV27 and TRBJ1-2, with D perhaps matching TRBD1 (5 bases). Germline V gene sequence: CDR1 MNHEY, CDR2 SMNVEV (reference sequence). The CDR3 covers 14 residues. Trimming took off 0 bases at V and 7 bases at J, with 12 bases between the two ends. The CDR3 here is CASSLSARVTGYTF. CDR3 in DNA: TGTGCCAGCAGTTTATCGGCCAGGGTTACTGGCTACACCTTC.